These 15 T cell receptor beta chains came from one sample sequenced in a study of vaccination and CD4 T cells after COVID-19. Treatment here: roughly ten-day PBMC culture with coronavirus spike peptide pools or control peptides (ViraFEST assay). These receptors are not linked to any known antigen. Scientists ran DNA taken from cultured CD4+ T cells through the Oncomine TCR Beta short-read assay for sequencing. TCRdb analysed the PCR reads with MiXCR anew, one entry per CDR3 protein. The sample holds about 14,000 distinct CDR3 sequences, 60% to 70% seen once. The sequencing sample was made of CD4+ T cells from blood, cultured in vitro. These receptors originate from a human donor who had recovered from COVID-19.

The CDR3 nucleotides read TGTGCCAGCAGCGGGGCGGGGGATCATTCCCAAGAGACCCAGTACTTC. Translation: CASSGAGDHSQETQYF. The chain recombines TRBV7-2 with TRBJ2-5; TRBD2 matches 7 bases. V was pared by 5 bases and J by 1 base, with 10 bases of the junction left unmatched. The CDR3 is 16 amino acids. CDR1 SGHTA and CDR2 FQGNSA come from the germline V gene.

This clonotype has just a few counts. The chain is built from TRBV2 and TRBJ1-5; the match to TRBD1 covers 8 bases. This CDR3 comprises 14 residues. Germline V gene lookup returns CDR1 SNHLY and CDR2 FYNNEI. V trimming: 5 bases; J trimming: 4 bases; junction bases outside the gene matches: 4. The CDR3 region has the DNA TGTGCCAGCAGTTACACAGGGGGGAATCAGCCCCAGCATTTT. It specifies CASSYTGGNQPQHF.

About this clonotype itself: The junction and the germline gene differ at one end; a read error may be behind it. This chain connects TRBV7-7 to TRBJ2-2, with 8 bases that match TRBD2. Germline V CDR1 and CDR2: SSHAT, FNYEAQ (reference sequence). The CDR3 spans 16 residues. The CDR3 region has the DNA TGTGCTAGCAGCTCGCCTAGCGGGCCGAACACCGGGGAGCTGTTTTTT. It codes for CASSSPSGPNTGELFF.

CDR3 nucleotides: TGCAGTGCTCTCAGGGGTGGGAGCAATCAGCCCCAGCATTTT. It codes for CSALRGGSNQPQHF. V is TRBV20-1 and J is TRBJ1-5; D might be TRBD1 (6 bases). Germline-derived CDR1 and CDR2 are DFQATT and SNEGSKA (reference sequence). Between the trimmed V and J ends, which lost 5 bases and 1 base, there was a span of 12 bases. This CDR3 has 14 residues.

The rearrangement uses TRBV20-1 and TRBJ2-1, with 7 positions matching TRBD2. V trimming: 3 bases; J trimming: 8 bases; junction bases outside the gene matches: 16. The CDR3 has 16 residues. Germline CDR1 reads DFQATT; CDR2 reads SNEGSKA (reference sequence). CDR3 sequence reads: CSARGGVGGNRDEQFF. The CDR3 region has the DNA TGCAGTGCTAGGGGGGGGGTGGGCGGGAATCGAGATGAGCAGTTCTTC.

This chain uses TRBV15 with TRBJ1-2, with TRBD1 as a possible D gene (5 bases). The CDR3 covers 14 residues. The V end was cut by 0 bases, the J end by 5 bases, with 10 bases between. Germline lookup yields CDR1 LNHNV and CDR2 YYDKDF (reference sequence). CDR3 sequence (DNA): TGTGCCACCAGCAGAGATAAGGGGCTTTATGGCTACACCTTC. Translation: CATSRDKGLYGYTF. Together with reference TRBV15 and TRBJ1-2, the CDR3 gives the full variable domain: DAMVIQNPRYQVTQFGKPVTLSCSQTLNHNVMYWYQQKSSQAPKLLFHYYDKDFNNEADTPDNFQSRRPNTSFCFLDIRSPGLGDTAMYLCATSRDKGLYGYTFGSGTRLTVV.

This chain connects TRBV30 to TRBJ1-5; D gene ambiguous. V lost 2 bases, J lost 4 bases, and 9 bases lay in between. The CDR3 extends over 13 amino acids. Per the germline V gene, CDR1 is GTSNPN and CDR2 is SVGIG (reference sequence). The CDR3 protein is CAWSQMGNQPQHF. DNA of the CDR3: TGTGCCTGGAGTCAAATGGGGAATCAGCCCCAGCATTTT.

This chain links TRBV7-9 with TRBJ1-1, with D unclear. The germline V gene has CDR1 SEHNR and CDR2 FQNEAQ (reference sequence). This CDR3 comprises 14 residues. The V end was cut by 1 base, the J end by 4 bases, with 10 bases between. Here the CDR3 DNA reads TGTGCCAGCAGCTTAGGAGGGAGGGCCACTGAAGCTTTCTTT. This gives the protein CASSLGGRATEAFF.

The sample holds a few counts of this clonotype. The genes are TRBV7-9 and TRBJ1-1; D gene uncertain. This CDR3 has 14 amino acids. Looked up from germline, CDR1 is SEHNR and CDR2 is FQNEAQ (reference sequence). Trimming stripped 5 bases from V and 2 bases from J, with 12 bases between. The CDR3 DNA sequence: TGTGCCAGCAGCCCTCTGGAGGCTAACACTGAAGCTTTCTTT. Its translation: CASSPLEANTEAFF. Drawing the rest from reference TRBV7-9 and TRBJ1-1, the complete variable domain is DTGVSQNPRHKITKRGQNVTFRCDPISEHNRLYWYRQTLGQGPEFLTYFQNEAQLEKSRLLSDRFSAERPKGSFSTLEIQRTEQGDSAMYLCASSPLEANTEAFFGQGTRLTVV.

The chain uses TRBV7-3 and TRBJ2-1, with unresolved D. The CDR3 contains 13 residues. Germline values: CDR1 SGHTA, CDR2 FQGTGA. Trimming pared 3 bases from V and 7 bases from J, leaving 10 bases between. CDR3 region: CASSFGGINEQFF. CDR3 coding DNA: TGTGCCAGCAGCTTCGGCGGTATAAATGAGCAGTTCTTC.

The V call is TRBV19, the J call TRBJ2-3, with D perhaps TRBD2 (6 bases). This CDR3 comprises 14 residues. V lost 4 bases and J 0 bases, leaving 8 bases between the germline ends. Per the germline V gene, CDR1 is LNHDA and CDR2 is SQIVND (reference sequence). This CDR3 reads CASSKSGSTDTQYF. The CDR3 DNA is TGTGCCAGTAGTAAGAGCGGGAGCACAGATACGCAGTATTTT.

The V and J genes are TRBV19 and TRBJ1-1, with 7 bases that match TRBD1. J lost 5 bases, V lost 4 bases, and 10 bases had no gene match. CDR3 size: 15 residues. Looked up from germline, CDR1 is LNHDA and CDR2 is SQIVND (reference sequence). The CDR3 region has the DNA TGTGCCAGTAGTACTTTACAGGGGATCACGACTGAAGCTTTCTTT. Encoded protein: CASSTLQGITTEAFF.

CDR3 in amino acids: CASSYDGGISPLHF. The CDR3 coding sequence is TGTGCCAGCAGTTATGACGGTGGGATATCGCCCCTCCACTTT. The chain carries TRBV7-2 and TRBJ1-6; D gene ambiguous. V lost 6 bases and J lost 13, with 19 bases in between. The CDR3 totals 14 residues. Germline V gene lookup returns CDR1 SGHTA and CDR2 FQGNSA.

This rearrangement joins TRBV10-2 to TRBJ1-1; 11 bases agree with TRBD1. Germline CDR1 is WSHSY and CDR2 is SAAADI. Germline trimming cut 3 bases from V and 11 bases from J; bases unmatched to any gene: 11. This CDR3 region has 15 residues. The DNA for the CDR3 is TGCGCCAGCAGTGAAAATAGGGACAGGGGGGAAGGGGCTTTCTTT. As protein: CASSENRDRGEGAFF.

This chain joins TRBV12-3 or TRBV12-4 and TRBJ1-5; D is undetermined. Between the trimmed V and J ends, which lost 3 bases and 7 bases, there was a span of 13 bases. This CDR3 comprises 14 residues. CDR3 DNA sequence: TGTGCCAGCAGTTTGGGCGGGCCGGAGCAGCCCCAGCATTTT. Encoded protein: CASSLGGPEQPQHF.